The present T cell receptor beta chain was sequenced within a study of CD8 T cells in Susac syndrome. Points on this clonotype: Its target is unknown.

Sequencing of TCR beta was performed on blood CD8+ T cells and on blood CD4+ T cells. The germline CDR1 and CDR2 sequences are MGHRA and YSYEKL. This CDR3 contains 17 residues. V lost 4 bases, J lost 5 bases, and 21 bases lay in between. Findings and limits, study-wide: The study admitted that it had a relatively small number of individuals in its TCR sequencing and HLA analysis.

Random hexamers served to reverse transcribe roughly 0.5 to 1 ug RNA. The CDR3 of TCR beta was amplified by immunoSEQ multiplex PCR across 54 Vbeta and 13 Jbeta. One entry per CDR3 protein, called by TCRdb with MiXCR from the immunoSEQ multiplex PCR reads. The table includes 200,000 to 300,000 distinct CDR3 sequences, around 95% detected once. This chain links TRBV4-1 with TRBJ2-1; tentatively, D is TRBD1 (5 bases). The origin of this receptor is a human donor with multiple sclerosis. Material: CD4+ T cells from PBMCs. The CDR3 nucleotides are TGCGCCAGCAGCCCATGGCCCCAGGGAAGGGCGGACAATGAGCAGTTCTTC. Translating gives CASSPWPQGRADNEQFF.